A selection of T cell receptor beta chains follows, all from one sample in a study of shared clonotypes between healthy human individuals. Sequenced by immunoSEQ multiplex PCR; TCRdb stores in-frame clones only, minus some. The sample carries a few million clones, roughly 95% recorded once. Sample: naive CD8+ T cells from PBMCs. The receptors shown here come from a man in his late teens or twenties in good health. Some clones in this sample may be carry-over from other donors' samples. The CDR3 runs from the conserved cysteine through the conserved F or W. A D gene is named only where the DNA matches it firmly. Clone size is not always given. Where it is, it says once, few, many or a class for expanded clones.

v_gene	d_gene	abundance	j_gene	CDR3nt	CDR3aa
TRBV27	TRBD2	once	TRBJ2-1	TGTGCCAGCCGAAATCTAGCGGGCTCCTACAATGAGCAGTTCTTC	CASRNLAGSYNEQFF
TRBV10-3	TRBD2	.	TRBJ2-3	TGTGCCATCAGTGAGTCGGCGGGAGAAGCAGATACGCAGTATTTT	CAISESAGEADTQYF
TRBV28	TRBD1	.	TRBJ2-7	TGTGCCAGCAGTACCACCTGGGACAGGACACCCCACGAGCAGTACTTC	CASSTTWDRTPHEQYF
TRBV7-9	.	.	TRBJ2-3	TGTGCCAGCAGCTTACCGGGGGCCACAGATACGCAGTATTTT	CASSLPGATDTQYF
TRBV7-9	TRBD2	.	TRBJ2-7	TGTGCCAGCAGCCCCCTAGCGGGAGGGCCGGGTGAGCAGTACTTC	CASSPLAGGPGEQYF
TRBV18	.	.	TRBJ2-1	TGTGCCAGCTCACCAGTAGGGCAGGTCCAACTCCTTCTTAATGAGCAGTTCTTC	CASSPVGQVQLLLNEQFF
TRBV2	TRBD2	.	TRBJ2-7	TGTGCCAGCAGTGATACCAAGGAACTAGCGGGAGGGCCGCCTCGGGAGCAGTACTTC	CASSDTKELAGGPPREQYF
TRBV28	TRBD2	.	TRBJ2-7	TGTGCCAGCAGTTTATTGCGAGTGGGAAGCGGGGCTAATCCCTACGAGCAGTACTTC	CASSLLRVGSGANPYEQYF
TRBV27	.	.	TRBJ2-3	TGTGCCAGCAGTTTATCGTCCCGGGCCACAGATACGCAGTATTTT	CASSLSSRATDTQYF
TRBV19	TRBD1	.	TRBJ2-7	TGTGCCAGTAGTATAGGGACAGGGGACTACGAGCAGTACTTC	CASSIGTGDYEQYF
TRBV6-5	.	.	TRBJ2-2	TGTGCCAGCAGTTACGGGGGGCAGGGAGTCGGGGAGCTGTTTTTT	CASSYGGQGVGELFF
TRBV9	TRBD1	.	TRBJ1-4	TGTGCCAGCAGCGTAGCGGGAGGGGGCGGCGAAAAACTGTTTTTT	CASSVAGGGGEKLFF
TRBV7-3	TRBD2	.	TRBJ2-1	TGTGCCAGCAGCTTAGCGTCGGGAGGGCCCAGGAATGAGCAGTTCTTC	CASSLASGGPRNEQFF
TRBV28	.	.	TRBJ2-7	TGTGCCAGCAGCCGTACTAGAACCTACGAGCAGTACTTC	CASSRTRTYEQYF
TRBV4-1	.	.	TRBJ2-7	TGCGCCAGCAGCCAAGGCCCGGCAGCCTCCTACGAGCAGTACTTC	CASSQGPAASYEQYF
TRBV4-1	TRBD1	.	TRBJ2-7	TGCGCCAGCAGCCAAGAATTCGGGACAGGGTTTATCTACGAGCAGTACTTC	CASSQEFGTGFIYEQYF
TRBV28	.	.	TRBJ2-7	TGTGCCAGCAGTCTAAGGACGGGGTCCTACGAGCAGTACTTC	CASSLRTGSYEQYF
TRBV10-3	.	.	TRBJ2-7	TGTGCCATCAGTGAAAGGCCGACCGAGCAGTACTTC	CAISERPTEQYF
TRBV7-9	.	.	TRBJ2-7	TGTGCCAGCAGCGCCTCCCTATACGAGCAGTACTTC	CASSASLYEQYF
TRBV14	TRBD2	.	TRBJ2-7	TGTGCCAGCAGCCGGCTAGCGGAGCATCCCTACGAGCAGTACTTC	CASSRLAEHPYEQYF
TRBV7-3	.	.	TRBJ1-1	TGTGCCAGCAGCTTTGGGCCGACCGGGGAGAACACTGAAGCTTTCTTT	CASSFGPTGENTEAFF
TRBV11-2	.	.	TRBJ2-1	TGTGCCAGCAGCCGGGCCAACAATGAGCAGTTCTTC	CASSRANNEQFF
TRBV19	.	.	TRBJ2-6	TGTGCCAGTAGTACTTACACTCTCGGTCCTGGGGCCAACGTCCTGACTTTC	CASSTYTLGPGANVLTF
TRBV13	TRBD2	.	TRBJ2-1	TGTGCCAGCAGCGACAGACTAGCGAACTACAATGAGCAGTTCTTC	CASSDRLANYNEQFF
TRBV13	TRBD2	.	TRBJ2-7	TGTGCCAGCAGCCCACCGGGGGGTGATAGCTCCTACGAGCAGTACTTC	CASSPPGGDSSYEQYF
TRBV5-4	TRBD2	.	TRBJ2-3	TGTGCCAGCAGCCCGAACCCGGGACTAGCGGGAGAAAAGTATTTT	CASSPNPGLAGEKYF
TRBV5-1	TRBD1	.	TRBJ2-2	TGCGCCAGCAGCTGGACAGGGCCCGGGGAGCTGTTTTTT	CASSWTGPGELFF
TRBV28	.	.	TRBJ2-1	TGTGCCAGCAGTTTCGTCCACAGGGTCGATGAGCAGTTCTTC	CASSFVHRVDEQFF
TRBV7-3	TRBD1	.	TRBJ2-7	TGTGCCAGCAGCTTAATTACAGGGGGAGGCGAGCAGTACTTC	CASSLITGGGEQYF
TRBV11-2	.	.	TRBJ2-3	TGTGCCAGCAGCTTTCAGCGTCACACAGATACGCAGTATTTT	CASSFQRHTDTQYF
TRBV4-1	.	.	TRBJ2-1	TGCGCCAGCAGCCCAGTCGGGCGCCGTGAGCAGTTCTTC	CASSPVGRREQFF
TRBV10-2	TRBD2	.	TRBJ2-1	TGCGCCACCTCCTTAGCGGGAGGGCCATTGAATGAGCAGTTCTTC	CATSLAGGPLNEQFF
TRBV29-1	TRBD2	.	TRBJ2-1	TGCAGCGTTAGACTAGCGGGAGTCAATGAGCAGTTCTTC	CSVRLAGVNEQFF
TRBV7-7	TRBD1	.	TRBJ2-5	TGTGCCAGCAGCCTCGGACAGGGGGCCCCCCTGTACCAAGAGACCCAGTACTTC	CASSLGQGAPLYQETQYF
TRBV28	TRBD1	.	TRBJ1-5	TGTGCCAGCAACACAGGACAGGGCGATCCCATGGAGCCCCAGCATTTT	CASNTGQGDPMEPQHF
TRBV7-6	.	.	TRBJ1-2	TGTGCCAGCAGCTTAGTAAACGGACCTACCGACGGCTACACCTTC	CASSLVNGPTDGYTF
TRBV19	.	.	TRBJ1-1	TGTGCCAGTAGTAACGCGAACACTGAAGCTTTCTTT	CASSNANTEAFF
TRBV28	.	.	TRBJ2-3	TGTGCCAGCAGTTTAGGTAGTCCGGGAGAGGGAGATACGCAGTATTTT	CASSLGSPGEGDTQYF
TRBV19	.	.	TRBJ1-1	TGTGCCAGTAGCCCTCAAATAGACACTGAAGCTTTCTTT	CASSPQIDTEAFF
TRBV7-3	.	.	TRBJ2-1	TGTGCCAGCAGCCTTGACAGGACCTCCTACAATGAGCAGTTCTTC	CASSLDRTSYNEQFF
TRBV7-9	.	.	TRBJ1-2	TGTGCCAGCAGCTCCGGACAGCCCGGGAGCTATGGCTACACCTTC	CASSSGQPGSYGYTF
TRBV29-1	TRBD1	.	TRBJ1-2	TGCAGCGTTGAAGCCAACCCGGGACAGGGGTCTAACTATGGCTACACCTTC	CSVEANPGQGSNYGYTF
TRBV2	.	once	TRBJ1-3	TGTGCCAGCGACCGGGACTCTGGAAACACCATATATTTT	CASDRDSGNTIYF
TRBV28	.	.	TRBJ1-5	TGTGCCAGCAGTCATATGACAAGGCAGCCCCAGCATTTT	CASSHMTRQPQHF
TRBV7-2	.	.	TRBJ1-2	TGTGCCAGCAGCTTAGAATCATTGGACAGCCTCTATGGCTACACCTTC	CASSLESLDSLYGYTF
TRBV5-1	.	.	TRBJ1-2	TGCGCCAGCAGCTTGGCCCTACAGGGTGGCTATGGCTACACCTTC	CASSLALQGGYGYTF
TRBV13	.	.	TRBJ2-2	TGTGCCAGCAGCTTAGGCGAAGAGGAGCTGTTTTTT	CASSLGEEELFF
TRBV11-2	TRBD2	.	TRBJ2-1	TGTGCCAGCAGCACCGGAGCGGGGGCCCGCCCGTTCTTC	CASSTGAGARPFF
TRBV4-1	TRBD1	.	TRBJ1-2	TGCGCCAGCAGCCAAGAAGACAGGGTGATAAACTATGGCTACACCTTC	CASSQEDRVINYGYTF
TRBV4-2	.	.	TRBJ2-7	TGTGCCAGCAGCCAAGGGCTAGCCTCCTACGAGCAGTACTTC	CASSQGLASYEQYF
TRBV6-1	.	.	TRBJ1-5	TGTGCCAGCAGTGTAGGAGGATTCAATCAGCCCCAGCATTTT	CASSVGGFNQPQHF
TRBV7-9	.	.	TRBJ2-7	TGTGCCAGCAGCTTGGCGGCAGAGTACGAGCAGTACTTC	CASSLAAEYEQYF
TRBV27	.	.	TRBJ2-1	TGTGCCAGCAGCCAAACCGGGGCCTGGGGGAATGAGCAGTTCTTC	CASSQTGAWGNEQFF